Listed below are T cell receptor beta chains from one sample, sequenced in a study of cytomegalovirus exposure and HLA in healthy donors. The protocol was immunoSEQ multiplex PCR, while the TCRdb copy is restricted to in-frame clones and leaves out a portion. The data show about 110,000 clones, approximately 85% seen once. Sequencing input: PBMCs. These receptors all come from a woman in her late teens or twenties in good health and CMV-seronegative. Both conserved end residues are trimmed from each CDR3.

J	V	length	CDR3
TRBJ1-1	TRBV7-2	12	ASDKLGGNTEAF
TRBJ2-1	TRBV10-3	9	AIRSDNEQF
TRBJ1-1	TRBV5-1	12	ASSEPRQAGAAF
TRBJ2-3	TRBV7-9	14	ASSLAPGISTDTQY
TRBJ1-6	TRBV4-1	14	ASSQDGTGKNSPLH
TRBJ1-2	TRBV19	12	ASSTGLPQGGYT
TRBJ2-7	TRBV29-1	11	SVEELDSYEQY
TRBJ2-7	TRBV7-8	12	ASRPPGGVHEQY
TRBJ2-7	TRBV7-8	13	ASSLAGGPSYEQY
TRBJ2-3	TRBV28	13	ASSPGLAGADTQY
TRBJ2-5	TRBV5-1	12	ASSLTSNIETQY
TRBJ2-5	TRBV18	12	ASSPRTTQETQY
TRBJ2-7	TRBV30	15	AWRGLSGQGLFYEQY